This T cell receptor (beta chain) was profiled in a study of blood T cell repertoires in COVID-19. Study-level background: The samples span acute and convalescent COVID-19 from the United States, Italy and Spain.

Sequencing was performed with immunoSEQ multiplex PCR; in TCRdb, only in-frame clones are kept and a portion is missing. Here the sample spans 90,000 to 120,000 clones, less than 85% being singletons. The TCR sequence derives from a woman aged 40 to 50 with acute or convalescent COVID-19. The sequenced sample was peripheral blood.

The CDR3, as DNA: TGTGCCAGTAGTATAGACCTGACAGGGATTGGAAACACCATATATTTT. It encodes CASSIDLTGIGNTIYF. The chain is built from TRBV19 and TRBJ1-3; 7 nucleotides agree with TRBD1. This CDR3 is 16 amino acids long. J lost 3 bases, V lost 0 bases, and 5 bases had no gene match. Per germline, CDR1 LNHDA and CDR2 SQIVND (reference sequence).